One T cell receptor beta chain is described in this entry. Its antigen is not known. This specimen belongs to a study of blood T cells in healthy people across ages. The study, taken as a whole, reports: Possibly, changes in expanded clonotypes were confounded because donor CMV status was unknown.

CDR1 is MNHEY and CDR2 is SVGAGI in the germline V gene. Trimming took off 0 bases at V and 3 bases at J, with 17 bases between the two ends. The CDR3 has 18 amino acids. PBMCs, at least 6.5 million per sample, were isolated. A sample-barcoded 5' primer and a J-beta primer mix were used in a second PCR of roughly 7 to 11 cycles. TCRdb re-analysed the 5' RACE reads in MiXCR, keeping a single row per CDR3 protein. The data show about a million distinct CDR3 sequences, 45% to 60% seen once. The source of this sequence is a woman in her sixties in good health. The J gene is TRBJ2-2, the V gene TRBV6-5; the D gene could be TRBD1 or TRBD2 (6 bases each). Sequencing was performed on blood. In DNA, the CDR3 is TGTGCCAGCAGTTACTCGTATCCGGGGGCTGGGGACACCGGGGAGCTGTTTTTT. This sequence encodes CASSYSYPGAGDTGELFF.